This T cell receptor (beta chain) was recovered during a study of breast tumors, draining lymph nodes, adjacent tissues (dated by TCRdb to 2016 to 2017). For the wider study: Breast cancer patients provided tumor, adjacent nontumor tissue and axillary lymph nodes, and the study compared the TCR beta repertoires across these three sources. The study was designed to assess the relationships and possible T-cell exchange between tumor, surrounding tissue and draining lymph node repertoires in human breast cancer. General study outcomes and caveats: T-cell repertoire diversity in tumors was found to be lower than in lymph nodes but higher than in nontumor tissue, and preferential V and J gene usage was observed. Tumor and nontumor tissue repertoires were found to be significantly more similar in luminal-like than in basal-like breast cancer. The data were considered consistent with the idea that most tumor T cells come from the lymph node and then expand in tumor tissue. The conclusion that tumor T cells originate in lymph nodes was presented as consistent with a hypothesis rather than as directly demonstrated.

Inclusive of the bounding cysteine and phenylalanine, the CDR3 is 13 residues long. Only the CDR3 DNA is retained, 39 bases long and in frame from the first base. V ends up 1 base short and J 8 bases short, with an unmatched junction base count of 5. CDR1 and CDR2 (MGHRA, YSYEKL) derive from the germline V gene. The instrument was an Illumina HiSeq 2000. TCR beta chain libraries were generated through multiplex PCR amplification. The amplified TCR beta chain products were analyzed by high-throughput sequencing. The public reads were reprocessed in TCRdb via fastp at Q25 and MiXCR, keeping in-frame beta chains. Rows are unified per CDR3 protein, each entry keeping the most common DNA and genes. The table for this sample lists about 47,000 distinct CDR3 sequences; 23% of them were counted only once. 6.5% to 8% of the sample is held by the ten biggest clonotypes. On this clonotype: Its recognized antigen is unknown. One base away there is no much larger clone; base qualities are not given.

Material: breast tumor tissue. This receptor was taken from a female donor with breast cancer. Some clones in this sample may be carry-over from other donors' samples. The sequence links TRBV4-1 to TRBJ2-7, with 7 bases matching TRBD1. The bases are TGCGCCAGCAGCCAAGTTCCGGGACAGCAGCAGTACTTC. This yields the protein CASSQVPGQQQYF.